What follows describes a single T cell receptor beta chain. The CDR3 contains 17 residues. Germline V gene data show CDR1 as KGHSH and CDR2 as LQKENI. Trimming removed 4 bases from V and 1 base from J, with 17 bases in between. The data derive from a study of blood T cell repertoires in COVID-19. The data were produced by immunoSEQ multiplex PCR, yet TCRdb's version contains in-frame clones alone and is incomplete. The sample yields more than 350,000 clones, about 88% seen once. The sequencing sample was made of PBMCs or T cells enriched from blood (not recorded which). The receptor comes from a young woman who had been exposed to COVID-19. V and J are TRBV18 and TRBJ1-5; no firm D call. The CDR3 here is CASSLSSGGGSNQPQHF. CDR3 DNA sequence: TGTGCCAGCTCACTTAGTTCGGGTGGCGGCAGCAATCAGCCCCAGCATTTT.